A single sample gave rise to the 23 T cell receptor beta chains below, sequenced in a study of blood T cell repertoires in COVID-19. The assay was immunoSEQ multiplex PCR, and TCRdb's table has in-frame clones only and misses some. The data hold about 220,000 clones, with approximately 81% observed a single time. The specimen was peripheral blood. Every receptor here comes from a man between 45 and 60 years old who had recovered from COVID-19.

This chain connects TRBV6-6 to TRBJ2-2; 10 nucleotides line up with TRBD1. The V gene's germline CDR1 is MNHNY and CDR2 SVGAGI (reference sequence). The length of the CDR3 is 15 residues. Germline trimming cut 4 bases from V and 4 bases from J; bases unmatched to any gene: 3. In DNA form, the CDR3 reads TGTGCCAGCAGTTGGGACAGGGGTAGCACCGGGGAGCTGTTTTTT. It yields the protein CASSWDRGSTGELFF.

The chain recombines TRBV9 with TRBJ2-3, with 8 bases identical to TRBD1. The CDR3 runs to 19 residues. V dropped 0 bases and J dropped 2; count of bases not matched to a gene: 14. Per the germline V gene, CDR1 is SGDLS and CDR2 is YYNGEE. DNA of the CDR3: TGTGCCAGCAGCGTAGGGCCCGAGGGGACAGGAGGACCCACAGATACGCAGTATTTT. Amino acids: CASSVGPEGTGGPTDTQYF.

This sequence joins TRBV3-1 (or the pseudogene TRBV3-2) and TRBJ2-5; no clear D gene. Germline loops: CDR1 LGHDT, CDR2 YNNKEL (reference sequence). Trimming pared 0 bases from V and 7 bases from J, leaving 15 bases between. The CDR3 totals 15 residues. This chain's CDR3 is CASSQDQARAGTQYF. The DNA for the CDR3 is TGTGCCAGCAGCCAAGATCAGGCCCGTGCTGGGACCCAGTACTTC.

Comments on this clone: Other DNA sequences of this sample code for an identical CDR3. V usage is TRBV18 and J usage is TRBJ1-2; D is uncertain. Trimming stripped 5 bases from V and 1 base from J, with 8 bases between. From germline, CDR1 is KGHSH and CDR2 LQKENI. There are 13 residues in the CDR3. CDR3 in amino acids: CASSRESNYGYTF. The CDR3 DNA is TGTGCCAGCTCAAGGGAGAGTAACTATGGCTACACCTTC.

The J gene is TRBJ2-3, the V gene TRBV27; D is possibly TRBD1 (6 bases). V lost 3 bases and J 2 bases, leaving 12 bases between the germline ends. In germline, CDR1 is MNHEY, CDR2 SMNVEV (reference sequence). This CDR3 spans 15 amino acids. The CDR3 loop reads CASSFRTASTDTQYF. For the CDR3, the DNA is TGTGCCAGCAGTTTTAGGACAGCCTCCACAGATACGCAGTATTTT.

This clone showed up just a few times. The genes are TRBV3-1 (or the pseudogene TRBV3-2) and TRBJ1-6; D might be TRBD1 (6 bases). CDR1 is LGHDT, CDR2 YNNKEL, per germline (reference sequence). The CDR3 spans 18 residues. The V end lost 3 bases, the J end lost 10 bases, and 25 bases lay between the germline ends. The CDR3: CASSQTPPGGGGYSPLHF. Here the CDR3 DNA reads TGTGCCAGCAGCCAGACCCCACCGGGGGGGGGCGGTTACTCACCCCTCCACTTT.

CDR3 residues: CASSYREGGTGELFF. CDR3 bases: TGTGCCAGCAGCTACAGGGAGGGTGGCACCGGGGAGCTGTTTTTT. This chain uses TRBV5-5 with TRBJ2-2; D possibly corresponds to TRBD2 (7 bases). V was clipped by 3 bases and J by 4 bases, with 13 bases between them. Per germline, CDR1 SGHKS and CDR2 YYEKEE (reference sequence). CDR3 length: 15 amino acids.

The chain carries TRBV4-2 and TRBJ1-4; a weak D match, TRBD1 (6 bases). Germline CDR1 is LGHNA and CDR2 is YNFKEQ. The CDR3 has 15 residues. V was trimmed by 4 bases and J by 7 bases, leaving 16 bases between them. The CDR3 spells CASSRETGGIEKLFF. The CDR3 DNA is TGTGCCAGCAGCCGGGAGACAGGTGGCATTGAAAAACTGTTTTTT.

This clone occurred once. V gene TRBV7-2 combines with J gene TRBJ2-3; the match to TRBD2 covers 7 bases. There are 14 residues in the CDR3. Germline CDR1 and CDR2: SGHTA and FQGNSA. J lost 5 bases, V lost 7 bases, and 9 bases had no gene match. CDR3 sequence: CASTLGGSLDTQYF. In nucleotides, the CDR3 is TGTGCCAGCACATTAGGCGGGAGTTTAGATACGCAGTATTTT.

V gene TRBV5-5 combines with J gene TRBJ2-1; D is unclear. Trimming left V 2 bases short and J 4 bases short, with 19 bases between. Looked up from germline, CDR1 is SGHKS and CDR2 is YYEKEE (reference sequence). This CDR3 region has 17 residues. The CDR3 DNA sequence: TGTGCCAGCAGCTTTTTCGAGGCTACTGCCTCTTACAATGAGCAGTTCTTC. This gives the protein CASSFFEATASYNEQFF.

V and J are TRBV28 and TRBJ2-7, with D maybe TRBD1 (6 bases). This CDR3 comprises 16 residues. Germline V gene lookup returns CDR1 MDHEN and CDR2 SYDVKM. V was pared by 6 bases and J by 2 bases, with 20 bases between. CDR3 amino acids: CASSPAGQGMAYEQYF. In DNA, the CDR3 is TGTGCCAGCAGCCCGGCTGGCCAGGGGATGGCCTACGAGCAGTACTTC.

The table lists this clone with a few counts. The chain links TRBV29-1 to TRBJ2-5, with 10 nucleotides matching TRBD2. V lost 2 bases and J lost 4; bases outside the gene matches: 13. Germline V gene sequence: CDR1 SQVTM, CDR2 ANQGSEA. The CDR3 runs to 17 residues. The CDR3 is CSVETIRSGRAGETQYF. The CDR3 nucleotides are TGCAGCGTTGAAACTATTAGGAGCGGGAGGGCCGGAGAGACCCAGTACTTC. The variable domain in full, completed from reference TRBV29-1 and TRBJ2-5, reads SAVISQKPSRDICQRGTSLTIQCQVDSQVTMMFWYRQQPGQSLTLIATANQGSEATYESGFVIDKFPISRPNLTFSTLTVSNMSPEDSSIYLCSVETIRSGRAGETQYFGPGTRLLVL.

This chain uses TRBV5-1 with TRBJ1-1; D is possibly TRBD1 (5 bases). The V gene lost 1 base and the J gene lost 1 base, with 11 bases spanning the gap. Germline V lookup: CDR1 SGHRS, CDR2 YFSETQ. The CDR3 loop spans 15 amino acids. Here the CDR3 reads CASSLKTGWNTEAFF. The CDR3 DNA reads as TGCGCCAGCAGCTTGAAAACAGGTTGGAACACTGAAGCTTTCTTT.

This clone came up a few times. The chain uses TRBV27 and TRBJ1-2, with 7 bases identical to TRBD1. Germline V gives CDR1 MNHEY, CDR2 SMNVEV (reference sequence). The V and J ends lost 5 bases and 4 bases, in that order; junction bases with no gene match: 7. The CDR3 has 14 amino acids. This chain's CDR3 is CASSPGTEPYGYTF. The CDR3 bases are TGTGCCAGCAGTCCCGGGACAGAGCCCTATGGCTACACCTTC.

This clone came up a few times. The CDR3 reads CASSRHQQGNEQFF. CDR3 nucleotide sequence: TGCGCCAGCTCACGACACCAACAGGGTAATGAGCAGTTCTTC. V usage is TRBV10-1 and J usage is TRBJ2-1, with D perhaps TRBD1 (6 bases). V was pared by 8 bases and J by 7 bases, with 18 bases between. This CDR3 has 14 residues. Germline-derived CDR1 and CDR2 are WNHNN and SYGVQD (reference sequence).

This clone was found a few times. The rearrangement uses TRBV6-2 or TRBV6-3 and TRBJ1-5; no reliable D call. There are 17 residues in the CDR3. Germline V gene lookup returns CDR1 MNHEY and CDR2 SVGEGT. Trimming removed 2 bases at V and 0 bases at J, with 14 bases between. CDR3 nucleotide sequence: TGTGCCAGCAGTTACCCATGGGCCGGTTATAGCAATCAGCCCCAGCATTTT. This codes for CASSYPWAGYSNQPQHF.

The V and J genes are TRBV18 and TRBJ2-1, with 13 bases matching TRBD2. The CDR3 contains 16 residues. Germline V gives CDR1 KGHSH, CDR2 LQKENI. V was clipped by 3 bases and J by 4 bases; unmatched bases: 3. The DNA of the CDR3 is TGTGCCAGCTCACCGAGACTAGCGGGAGGATACAATGAGCAGTTCTTC. Translated: CASSPRLAGGYNEQFF.

This chain uses TRBV2 with TRBJ1-4, with 7 bases aligning to TRBD1. Germline V gives CDR1 SNHLY, CDR2 FYNNEI. J gave up 4 bases and V 6 bases, and 14 bases lay outside the gene matches. There are 17 residues in the CDR3. The CDR3 DNA reads TGTGCCAGCAGCGGGCATCAACCGGGACAGCTTAATGAAAAACTGTTTTTT. This encodes CASSGHQPGQLNEKLFF.

J is TRBJ2-1 and V is TRBV28; 10 bases map to TRBD2. There are 15 residues in the CDR3. Losses at the gene ends were 4 bases for V and 7 bases for J; bases not matched to a gene: 7. Germline assignment: CDR1 MDHEN and CDR2 SYDVKM. CDR3 loop: CASSSGTSDWNEQFF. CDR3 DNA: TGTGCCAGCAGTTCTGGGACTAGCGATTGGAATGAGCAGTTCTTC.

V usage is TRBV11-2 and J usage is TRBJ2-7; maybe TRBD1 (5 bases). This CDR3 is 14 amino acids long. Germline CDR1 and CDR2: SGHAT and FQNNGV. Trimming shortened V by 3 bases and J by 3 bases, and 12 bases separated the two germline ends. This CDR3 is CASSFLQGIYEQYF. DNA for the CDR3: TGTGCCAGCAGCTTCCTGCAGGGTATCTACGAGCAGTACTTC.

The V gene is TRBV5-5, the J gene TRBJ1-5, with 10 bases that match TRBD1. This CDR3 has 16 residues. Per germline, CDR1 SGHKS and CDR2 YYEKEE (reference sequence). The ends lost 4 bases at V and 4 bases at J; junction bases unmatched: 8. The CDR3 reads CASSPGTGANNQPQHF. CDR3 nucleotides: TGTGCCAGCAGCCCCGGGACAGGGGCCAATAATCAGCCCCAGCATTTT. The variable domain in full, completed from reference TRBV5-5 and TRBJ1-5, reads DAGVTQSPTHLIKTRGQQVTLRCSPISGHKSVSWYQQVLGQGPQFIFQYYEKEERGRGNFPDRFSARQFPNYSSELNVNALLLGDSALYLCASSPGTGANNQPQHFGDGTRLSIL.

V is TRBV10-2 and J is TRBJ2-1; 11 nucleotides align to TRBD1. The V and J ends lost 9 bases and 7 bases, in that order; junction bases with no gene match: 5. The CDR3 is 13 residues long. Germline assignment: CDR1 WSHSY and CDR2 SAAADI. The CDR3 spells CASGTGGLNEQFF. CDR3 nucleotides: TGCGCCAGTGGGACAGGGGGACTGAATGAGCAGTTCTTC.

This chain links TRBV27 with TRBJ1-1, with D possibly being TRBD1 (6 bases). The V gene lost 7 bases and the J gene lost 4 bases, with 16 bases spanning the gap. Germline lookup yields CDR1 MNHEY and CDR2 SMNVEV (reference sequence). The length of the CDR3 is 14 residues. This chain's CDR3 is CASTRGGGGTEAFF. DNA for the CDR3: TGTGCCAGCACCCGGGGGGGCGGGGGCACTGAAGCTTTCTTT.